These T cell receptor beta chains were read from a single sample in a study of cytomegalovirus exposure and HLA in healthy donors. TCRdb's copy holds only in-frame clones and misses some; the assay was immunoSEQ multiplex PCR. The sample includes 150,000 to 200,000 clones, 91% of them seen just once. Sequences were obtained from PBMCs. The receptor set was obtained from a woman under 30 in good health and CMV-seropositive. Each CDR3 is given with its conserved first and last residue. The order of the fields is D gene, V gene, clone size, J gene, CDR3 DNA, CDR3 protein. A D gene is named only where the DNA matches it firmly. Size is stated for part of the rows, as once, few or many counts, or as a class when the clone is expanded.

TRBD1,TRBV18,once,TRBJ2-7,TGTGCCAGCTCATCAGGGACAGGAGCCTACGAGCAGTACTTC,CASSSGTGAYEQYF
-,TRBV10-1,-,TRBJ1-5,TGCGCCAGCAGTGATGGACAGTCCAATCAGCCCCAGCATTTT,CASSDGQSNQPQHF
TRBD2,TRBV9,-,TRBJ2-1,TGTGCCAGCAGCGTTTCGACTAGCGGGGGGTCCTACAATGAGCAGTTCTTC,CASSVSTSGGSYNEQFF
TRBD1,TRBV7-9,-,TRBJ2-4,TGTGCCAGCAGCCGCGACAGGGGGTTCAACATAGCCAAAAACATTCAGTACTTC,CASSRDRGFNIAKNIQYF
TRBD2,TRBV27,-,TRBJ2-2,TGTGCCAGCAGTTTAGGACTAGCGAAGTTAACGAACACCGGGGAGCTGTTTTTT,CASSLGLAKLTNTGELFF
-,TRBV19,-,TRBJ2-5,TGTGCCAGTAGTGCGGGAGAGACCCAGTACTTC,CASSAGETQYF
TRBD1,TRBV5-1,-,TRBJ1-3,TGCGCCAGCAGCGATCCGACAGGGACCAGAAACACCATATATTTT,CASSDPTGTRNTIYF
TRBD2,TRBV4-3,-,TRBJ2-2,TGCGCCAGCAGCCCCCGTGGTAGCGGGATTGGCACCGGGGAGCTGTTTTTT,CASSPRGSGIGTGELFF
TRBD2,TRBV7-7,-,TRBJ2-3,TGTGCCTCGGGACTAGCGACCACAGATACGCAGTATTTT,CASGLATTDTQYF
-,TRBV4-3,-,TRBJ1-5,TGCGCCAGCAGCCAAGACTGGTTAGGGCAGGGTATCCAGCCCCAGCATTTT,CASSQDWLGQGIQPQHF
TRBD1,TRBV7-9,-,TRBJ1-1,TGTGCCAGCAGCTCAGGGGGTCGCACTGAAGCTTTCTTT,CASSSGGRTEAFF
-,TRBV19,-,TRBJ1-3,TGTGCCAGTAGTGACAGCCGTTTTGGGAACACCATATATTTT,CASSDSRFGNTIYF
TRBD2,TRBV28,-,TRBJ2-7,TGTGCCAGCAGTTTACCTAGCGGGAGTCTCAGCGAGCAGTACTTC,CASSLPSGSLSEQYF
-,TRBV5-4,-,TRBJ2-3,TGTGCCAGCAGCCCCCCCACAGTAGATACGCAGTATTTT,CASSPPTVDTQYF
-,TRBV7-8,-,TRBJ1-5,TGTGCCAGCAGCTTACGGGGAGGCAATCAGCCCCAGCATTTT,CASSLRGGNQPQHF
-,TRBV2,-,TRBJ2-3,TGTGCCAGCAACGGTGGAGTAGATACGCAGTATTTT,CASNGGVDTQYF
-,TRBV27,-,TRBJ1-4,TGTGCCAGCAGTCTAGTAGGGAGGAAAAAACTGTTTTTT,CASSLVGRKKLFF
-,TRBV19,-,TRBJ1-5,TGTGCCAGTAGTCCGGGACAAGGTTTCAATCAGCCCCAGCATTTT,CASSPGQGFNQPQHF
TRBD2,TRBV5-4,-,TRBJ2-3,TGTGCCAGCAGCTTAACGACTAGCGACACAGATACGCAGTATTTT,CASSLTTSDTDTQYF
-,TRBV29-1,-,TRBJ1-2,TGCAGCGTTGAATTCCGCAGGGCCTATGGCTACACCTTC,CSVEFRRAYGYTF